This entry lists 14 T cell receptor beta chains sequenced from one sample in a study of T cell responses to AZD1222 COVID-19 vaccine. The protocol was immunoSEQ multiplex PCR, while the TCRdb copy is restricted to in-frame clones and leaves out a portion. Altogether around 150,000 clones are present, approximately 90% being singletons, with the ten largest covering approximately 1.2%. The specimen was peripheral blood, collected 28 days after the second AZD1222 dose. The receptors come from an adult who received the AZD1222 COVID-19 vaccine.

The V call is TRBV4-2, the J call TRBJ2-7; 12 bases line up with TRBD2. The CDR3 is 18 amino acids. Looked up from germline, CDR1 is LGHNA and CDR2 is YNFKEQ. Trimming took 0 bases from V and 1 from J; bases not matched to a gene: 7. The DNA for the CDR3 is TGTGCCAGCAGCCAAGACCGACGGACTAGCGGGATTTCCTACGAGCAGTACTTC. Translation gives CASSQDRRTSGISYEQYF.

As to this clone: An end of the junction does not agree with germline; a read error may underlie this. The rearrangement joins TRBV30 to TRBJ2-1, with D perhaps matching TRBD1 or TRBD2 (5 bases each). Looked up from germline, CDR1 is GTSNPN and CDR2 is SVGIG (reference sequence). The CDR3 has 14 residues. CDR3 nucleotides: TGTGCCTGGGGTTCGGGGACCTCCCACAATGAGCAGTTCTTC. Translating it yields CAWGSGTSHNEQFF.

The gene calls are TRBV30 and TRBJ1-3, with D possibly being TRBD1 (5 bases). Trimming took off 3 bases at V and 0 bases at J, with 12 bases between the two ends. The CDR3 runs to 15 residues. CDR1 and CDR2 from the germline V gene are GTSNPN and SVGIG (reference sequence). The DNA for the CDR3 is TGTGCCTGGAGCCCGGGACCGATCTCTGGAAACACCATATATTTT. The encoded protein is CAWSPGPISGNTIYF. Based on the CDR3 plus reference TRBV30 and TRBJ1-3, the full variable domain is SQTIHQWPATLVQPVGSPLSLECTVEGTSNPNLYWYRQAAGRGLQLLFYSVGIGQISSEVPQNLSASRPQDRQFILSSKKLLLSDSGFYLCAWSPGPISGNTIYFGEGSWLTVV.

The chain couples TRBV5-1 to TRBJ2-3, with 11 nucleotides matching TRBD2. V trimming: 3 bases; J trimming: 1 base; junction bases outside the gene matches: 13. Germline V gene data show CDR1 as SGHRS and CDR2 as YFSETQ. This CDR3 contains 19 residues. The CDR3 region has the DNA TGCGCCAGCAGCTCAAACCCTAGCGGGGGGCCAACCCGCACAGATACGCAGTATTTT. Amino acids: CASSSNPSGGPTRTDTQYF.

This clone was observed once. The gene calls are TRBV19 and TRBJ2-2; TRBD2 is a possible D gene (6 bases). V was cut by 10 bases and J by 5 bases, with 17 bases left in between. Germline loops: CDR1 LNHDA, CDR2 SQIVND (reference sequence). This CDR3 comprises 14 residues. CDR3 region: CATKFIADTGELFF. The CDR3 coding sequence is TGTGCCACCAAATTTATAGCGGATACCGGGGAGCTGTTTTTT.

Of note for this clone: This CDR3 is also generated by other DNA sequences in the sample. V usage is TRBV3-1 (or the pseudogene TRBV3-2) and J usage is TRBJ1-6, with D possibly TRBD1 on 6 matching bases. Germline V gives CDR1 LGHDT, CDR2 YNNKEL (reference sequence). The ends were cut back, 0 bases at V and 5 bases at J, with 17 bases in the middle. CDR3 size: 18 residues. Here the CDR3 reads CASSQDWEDSGNNSPLHF. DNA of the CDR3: TGTGCCAGCAGCCAAGATTGGGAGGACAGCGGAAATAATTCACCCCTCCACTTT.

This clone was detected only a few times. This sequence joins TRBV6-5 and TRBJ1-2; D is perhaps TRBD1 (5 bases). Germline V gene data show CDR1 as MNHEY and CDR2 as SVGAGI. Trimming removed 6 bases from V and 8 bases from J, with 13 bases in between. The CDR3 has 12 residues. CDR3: CASRVAGGGYTF. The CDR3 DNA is TGTGCCAGCAGGGTGGCGGGGGGAGGCTACACCTTC.

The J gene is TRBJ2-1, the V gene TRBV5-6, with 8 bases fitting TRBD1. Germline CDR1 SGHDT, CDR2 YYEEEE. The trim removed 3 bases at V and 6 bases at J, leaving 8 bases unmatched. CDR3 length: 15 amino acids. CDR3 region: CASSSGPGTGNEQFF. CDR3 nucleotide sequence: TGTGCCAGCAGCTCCGGTCCCGGGACAGGCAATGAGCAGTTCTTC.

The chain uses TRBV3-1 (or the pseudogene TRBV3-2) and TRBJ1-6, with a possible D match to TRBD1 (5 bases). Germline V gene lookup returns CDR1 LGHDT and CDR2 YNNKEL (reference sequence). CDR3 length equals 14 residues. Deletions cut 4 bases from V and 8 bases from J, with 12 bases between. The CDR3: CASSLGRGDSPLHF. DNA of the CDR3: TGTGCCAGCAGCCTAGGACGGGGGGATTCACCCCTCCACTTT.

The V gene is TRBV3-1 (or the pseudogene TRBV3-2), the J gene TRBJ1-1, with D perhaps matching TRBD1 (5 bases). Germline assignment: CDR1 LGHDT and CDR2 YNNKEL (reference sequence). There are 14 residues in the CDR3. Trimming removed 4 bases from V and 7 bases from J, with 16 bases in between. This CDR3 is CASSPRSGGGEAFF. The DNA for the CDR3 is TGTGCCAGCAGCCCGCGCTCGGGGGGTGGTGAAGCTTTCTTT.

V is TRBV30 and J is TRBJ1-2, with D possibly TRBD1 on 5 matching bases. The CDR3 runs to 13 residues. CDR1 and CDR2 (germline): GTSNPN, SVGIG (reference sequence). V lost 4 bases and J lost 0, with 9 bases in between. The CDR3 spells CAWNRQANYGYTF. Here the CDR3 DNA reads TGTGCCTGGAACAGGCAGGCTAACTATGGCTACACCTTC.

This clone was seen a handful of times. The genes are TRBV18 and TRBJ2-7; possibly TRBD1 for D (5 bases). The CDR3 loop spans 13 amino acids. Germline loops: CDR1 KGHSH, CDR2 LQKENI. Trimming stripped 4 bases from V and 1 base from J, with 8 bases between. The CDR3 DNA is TGTGCCAGCTCACAGGGGCTTTCCTACGAGCAGTACTTC. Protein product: CASSQGLSYEQYF.

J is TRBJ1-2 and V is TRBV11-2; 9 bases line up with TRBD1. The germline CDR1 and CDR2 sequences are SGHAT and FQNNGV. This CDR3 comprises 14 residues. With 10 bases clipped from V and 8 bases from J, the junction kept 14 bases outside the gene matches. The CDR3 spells CATALQGAAMGYTF. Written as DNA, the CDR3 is TGTGCCACCGCGTTACAGGGGGCTGCGATGGGCTACACCTTC.

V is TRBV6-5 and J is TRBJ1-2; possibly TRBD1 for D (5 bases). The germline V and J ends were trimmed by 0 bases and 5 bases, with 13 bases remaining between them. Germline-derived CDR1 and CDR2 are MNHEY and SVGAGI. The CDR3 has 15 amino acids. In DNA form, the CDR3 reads TGTGCCAGCAGTTACTCGGCAGGGCCCCAATATGGCTACACCTTC. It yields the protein CASSYSAGPQYGYTF.